A selection of T cell receptor beta chains follows, all from one sample in a study of T cell responses to AZD1222 COVID-19 vaccine. TCRdb's table, derived via immunoSEQ multiplex PCR, lists solely in-frame clones and lacks some. This repertoire shows about 150,000 clones, 94% found once; its top ten account for roughly 1.2%. The material was peripheral blood, obtained on day 0 of AZD1222 vaccination. The receptors stem from an adult in good health. Each CDR3 is given with its conserved first and last residue. The D gene is left open where the match is weak. Size values are once, few and many counts, or a class for expanded clones, and some rows have none.

D gene | clone size | J gene | V gene | CDR3 protein | CDR3 DNA
NA | NA | TRBJ2-1 | TRBV7-2 | CASSLSFSGGDHNEQFF | TGTGCCAGCAGCTTAAGTTTTTCGGGGGGCGATCACAATGAGCAGTTCTTC
NA | NA | TRBJ2-2 | TRBV27 | CASGSGLQMNTGELFF | TGTGCCAGCGGTTCGGGACTTCAAATGAACACCGGGGAGCTGTTTTTT
NA | NA | TRBJ2-3 | TRBV7-2 | CASSKHLRGTDTQYF | TGTGCCAGCTCGAAACACCTTCGCGGCACAGATACGCAGTATTTT
TRBD1 | NA | TRBJ1-1 | TRBV27 | CASSLKPGDREAFF | TGTGCCAGCAGTTTAAAACCCGGGGACAGAGAAGCTTTCTTT
NA | NA | TRBJ1-2 | TRBV15 | CATSRGGGPEGYTF | TGTGCCACCAGCAGAGGTGGGGGGCCGGAGGGCTACACCTTC
TRBD1 | once | TRBJ1-2 | TRBV6-5 | CASSQRQGVYGYTF | TGTGCCAGCAGTCAAAGACAGGGGGTCTATGGCTACACCTTC
NA | NA | TRBJ1-2 | TRBV11-2 | CASSLSQHFRGYGYTF | TGTGCCAGCAGCTTATCTCAGCACTTTAGGGGCTATGGCTACACCTTC
TRBD1 | NA | TRBJ1-6 | TRBV2 | CASRRDRYNSPLHF | TGTGCCAGCAGGAGGGACAGGTACAATTCACCCCTCCACTTT
NA | NA | TRBJ1-1 | TRBV5-4 | CASSLGGGETEAFF | TGTGCCAGCAGCTTGGGTGGCGGGGAGACTGAAGCTTTCTTT
NA | NA | TRBJ1-2 | TRBV7-9 | CASSFGRNYGYTF | TGTGCCAGCAGCTTCGGGAGAAACTATGGCTACACCTTC
NA | NA | TRBJ1-4 | TRBV5-4 | CASSLEDQGNEKLFF | TGTGCCAGCAGCTTGGAAGACCAGGGTAATGAAAAACTGTTTTTT
NA | NA | TRBJ1-1 | TRBV19 | CASSIGQLNTEAFF | TGTGCCAGTAGTATAGGACAGCTGAACACTGAAGCTTTCTTT
NA | NA | TRBJ1-1 | TRBV2 | CASSPDTTTEAFF | TGTGCCAGCAGCCCGGACACAACCACTGAAGCTTTCTTT
NA | NA | TRBJ1-5 | TRBV28 | CASSFGPALGQPQHF | TGTGCCAGCAGTTTCGGACCGGCGTTAGGCCAGCCCCAGCATTTT
NA | NA | TRBJ1-1 | TRBV7-8 | CASSLEAGYTEAFF | TGTGCCAGCAGCTTAGAGGCGGGGTACACTGAAGCTTTCTTT
NA | NA | TRBJ2-3 | TRBV12-5 | CASGSGSTDTQYF | TGTGCTAGTGGATCCGGGAGCACAGATACGCAGTATTTT
NA | NA | TRBJ2-1 | TRBV11-3 | CASSPGQNNEQFF | TGTGCCAGCAGCCCCGGACAGAACAATGAGCAGTTCTTC
NA | NA | TRBJ1-2 | TRBV4-1 | CASSQGNQDGYTF | TGCGCCAGCAGCCAAGGCAATCAGGATGGCTACACCTTC
TRBD1 | NA | TRBJ1-5 | TRBV10-3 | CAISEATGQPQHF | TGTGCCATCAGTGAGGCGACAGGGCAGCCCCAGCATTTT
NA | NA | TRBJ1-2 | TRBV29-1 | CSVDLLGGYTF | TGCAGCGTTGACCTCCTCGGGGGCTACACCTTC
NA | NA | TRBJ1-3 | TRBV7-6 | CASSLDRHISGNTIYF | TGTGCCAGCAGCTTAGACAGGCATATTTCTGGAAACACCATATATTTT
NA | NA | TRBJ1-2 | TRBV12-3/TRBV12-4 | CASSLTGVRGYTF | TGTGCCAGCAGTTTGACAGGCGTCCGCGGCTACACCTTC
TRBD2 | once | TRBJ2-3 | TRBV6-5 | CASSTLPSGVGQYF | TGTGCCAGCAGTACACTACCGAGCGGGGTCGGGCAGTATTTT
NA | NA | TRBJ2-6 | TRBV19 | CASSIGRAGANVLTF | TGTGCCAGTAGTATAGGCAGGGCTGGGGCCAACGTCCTGACTTTC
NA | NA | TRBJ2-3 | TRBV7-2 | CASSLVGGGDTQYF | TGTGCCAGCAGCTTAGTGGGAGGGGGGGATACGCAGTATTTT
NA | NA | TRBJ1-4 | TRBV5-6 | CASSEYGPREKLFF | TGTGCCAGCAGCGAGTACGGGCCAAGGGAAAAACTGTTTTTT
NA | NA | TRBJ2-1 | TRBV3-1/TRBV3-2 | CASSLLNNEQFF | TGTGCCAGCAGCCTTCTGAACAATGAGCAGTTCTTC
NA | once | TRBJ1-5 | TRBV4-3 | CASSPRRGVQPQHF | TGCGCCAGCAGCCCCCGAAGGGGTGTTCAGCCCCAGCATTTT
NA | once | TRBJ1-3 | TRBV2 | CASSTGINSGNTIYF | TGTGCCAGCAGTACAGGGATTAACTCTGGAAACACCATATATTTT
TRBD2 | NA | TRBJ2-1 | TRBV2 | CASSALLAGFYNEQFF | TGTGCCAGCAGTGCCCTCCTAGCGGGCTTCTACAATGAGCAGTTCTTC
NA | NA | TRBJ2-3 | TRBV5-1 | CASRQSPGTDTQYF | TGCGCCAGCAGGCAGTCGCCGGGAACAGATACGCAGTATTTT
NA | NA | TRBJ1-5 | TRBV5-4 | CASSLGGRANQPQHF | TGTGCCAGCAGCTTGGGAGGGAGGGCCAATCAGCCCCAGCATTTT
NA | few | TRBJ1-2 | TRBV3-1/TRBV3-2 | CASSLTPGSDYGYTF | TGTGCCAGCAGCCTAACCCCGGGGTCAGACTATGGCTACACCTTC
TRBD1 | NA | TRBJ1-1 | TRBV27 | CASSLFPGQVPPEAFF | TGTGCCAGCAGTTTATTCCCGGGACAGGTCCCCCCTGAAGCTTTCTTT
NA | NA | TRBJ1-1 | TRBV5-1 | CASSPDRLRASEAFF | TGCGCCAGCAGCCCCGACAGGCTGCGGGCCTCTGAAGCTTTCTTT
NA | NA | TRBJ2-5 | TRBV5-1 | CASSPGRLQETQYF | TGCGCCAGCAGCCCCGGCAGGCTGCAAGAGACCCAGTACTTC
NA | NA | TRBJ1-2 | TRBV10-3 | CAIWIPTRVEGGGYTF | TGTGCCATCTGGATTCCCACCCGAGTGGAGGGGGGAGGCTACACCTTC
TRBD1 | NA | TRBJ1-2 | TRBV5-1 | CASSPVTGGNGYTF | TGCGCCAGCAGCCCGGTGACAGGGGGCAATGGCTACACCTTC
NA | NA | TRBJ1-5 | TRBV10-3 | CAISPQEDQPQHF | TGTGCCATCAGCCCACAGGAGGATCAGCCCCAGCATTTT
TRBD1 | NA | TRBJ1-3 | TRBV19 | CASSDRAQGTIGNTIYF | TGTGCCAGTAGCGACCGCGCACAGGGGACGATTGGAAACACCATATATTTT
NA | NA | TRBJ1-1 | TRBV28 | CASTEGALPEAFF | TGTGCCAGCACCGAGGGAGCCTTACCGGAAGCTTTCTTT
TRBD1 | NA | TRBJ1-2 | TRBV19 | CASSSAGTVPYGYTF | TGTGCCAGTAGTTCCGCCGGGACAGTCCCCTATGGCTACACCTTC
NA | NA | TRBJ1-5 | TRBV7-9 | CASSPSGFPYQPQHF | TGTGCCAGCAGCCCTAGCGGGTTCCCTTATCAGCCCCAGCATTTT
NA | NA | TRBJ1-5 | TRBV4-3 | CASSQDQRDRQPQHF | TGCGCCAGCAGCCAAGATCAAAGGGATCGTCAGCCCCAGCATTTT
NA | NA | TRBJ1-5 | TRBV5-6 | CASSLWGGNQPQHF | TGTGCCAGCAGCTTGTGGGGTGGCAATCAGCCCCAGCATTTT
NA | NA | TRBJ1-2 | TRBV7-9 | CASSLQDAANYGYTF | TGTGCCAGCAGCTTACAGGACGCCGCTAACTATGGCTACACCTTC
NA | NA | TRBJ2-1 | TRBV11-2 | CASSIEWRPAYNEQFF | TGTGCCAGCAGCATAGAGTGGCGGCCTGCCTACAATGAGCAGTTCTTC
NA | NA | TRBJ2-3 | TRBV20-1 | CSASRGDTQYF | TGCAGTGCTAGTAGGGGGGATACGCAGTATTTT
NA | NA | TRBJ1-2 | TRBV4-1 | CASSQVGIYGASYGYTF | TGCGCCAGCAGCCAAGTTGGTATTTATGGGGCGTCCTATGGCTACACCTTC
NA | once | TRBJ2-2 | TRBV18 | CASSPGTPPNTGELFF | TGTGCCAGCTCACCTGGGACACCGCCGAACACCGGGGAGCTGTTTTTT
TRBD1 | NA | TRBJ1-4 | TRBV7-9 | CASSLGGLNEKLFF | TGTGCCAGCAGCCTAGGGGGCCTTAATGAAAAACTGTTTTTT
NA | NA | TRBJ2-6 | TRBV18 | CASSPKISGANVLTF | TGTGCCAGCTCACCAAAGATCTCTGGGGCCAACGTCCTGACTTTC
NA | NA | TRBJ1-5 | TRBV19 | CASSILGIFSVQPQHF | TGTGCCAGTAGTATTCTAGGGATTTTTTCCGTCCAGCCCCAGCATTTT
TRBD1 | NA | TRBJ1-2 | TRBV11-2 | CASSNRGRDYGYTF | TGTGCCAGCAGCAACAGGGGGCGGGACTATGGCTACACCTTC
NA | NA | TRBJ1-1 | TRBV5-1 | CASSLGSGTMNTEAFF | TGCGCCAGCAGCTTGGGAAGCGGGACCATGAACACTGAAGCTTTCTTT
NA | NA | TRBJ2-4 | TRBV6-2/TRBV6-3 | CASSYLPTTVGNIQYF | TGTGCCAGCAGTTATCTACCCACGACAGTCGGAAACATTCAGTACTTC
TRBD2 | NA | TRBJ2-5 | TRBV11-2 | CASSSLAGGQETQYF | TGTGCCAGCAGCTCTTTAGCGGGGGGGCAAGAGACCCAGTACTTC
NA | NA | TRBJ1-3 | TRBV5-1 | CASSLDWAGNTIYF | TGCGCCAGCAGCTTGGATTGGGCTGGAAACACCATATATTTT
NA | NA | TRBJ1-5 | TRBV5-4 | CASSLGGDQPQHF | TGTGCCAGCAGCTTGGGGGGAGATCAGCCCCAGCATTTT